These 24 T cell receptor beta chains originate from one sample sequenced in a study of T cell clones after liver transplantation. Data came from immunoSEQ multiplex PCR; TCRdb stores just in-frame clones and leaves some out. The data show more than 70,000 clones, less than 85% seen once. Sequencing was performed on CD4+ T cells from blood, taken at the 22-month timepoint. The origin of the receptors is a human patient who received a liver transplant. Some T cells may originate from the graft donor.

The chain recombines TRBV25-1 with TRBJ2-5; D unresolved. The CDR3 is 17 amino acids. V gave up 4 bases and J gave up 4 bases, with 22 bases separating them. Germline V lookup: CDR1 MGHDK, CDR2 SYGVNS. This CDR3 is CASSGQDGSPLGETQYF. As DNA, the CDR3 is TGTGCCAGCAGTGGCCAGGACGGCTCACCTCTTGGAGAGACCCAGTACTTC.

The CDR3 reads CASSGGAQETQYF. In nucleotides, the CDR3 is TGTGCCAGCAGCGGCGGGGCCCAAGAGACCCAGTACTTC. V gene TRBV7-2 combines with J gene TRBJ2-5, with a tentative D call TRBD2 (6 bases). Per germline, CDR1 SGHTA and CDR2 FQGNSA. The CDR3 runs 13 residues. The V end was cut by 5 bases, the J end by 1 base, with 8 bases between.

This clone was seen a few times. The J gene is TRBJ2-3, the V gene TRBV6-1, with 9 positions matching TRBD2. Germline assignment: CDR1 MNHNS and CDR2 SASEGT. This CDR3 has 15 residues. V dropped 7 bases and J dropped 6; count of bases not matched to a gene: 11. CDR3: CASNLGGGAGDTQYF. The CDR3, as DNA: TGTGCCAGCAACCTTGGCGGGGGGGCCGGGGATACGCAGTATTTT.

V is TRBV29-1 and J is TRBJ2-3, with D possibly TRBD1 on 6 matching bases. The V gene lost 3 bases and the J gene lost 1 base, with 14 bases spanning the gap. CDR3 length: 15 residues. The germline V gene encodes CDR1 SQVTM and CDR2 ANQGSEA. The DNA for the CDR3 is TGCAGCGTTGATTTAAAGGGGGTTGGCACAGATACGCAGTATTTT. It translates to CSVDLKGVGTDTQYF.

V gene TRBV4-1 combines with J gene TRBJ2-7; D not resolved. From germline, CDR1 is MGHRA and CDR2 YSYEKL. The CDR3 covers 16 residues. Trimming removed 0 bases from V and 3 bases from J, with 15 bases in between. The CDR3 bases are TGCGCCAGCAGCCAAGATACAGCACAATCGAGCTACGAGCAGTACTTC. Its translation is CASSQDTAQSSYEQYF.

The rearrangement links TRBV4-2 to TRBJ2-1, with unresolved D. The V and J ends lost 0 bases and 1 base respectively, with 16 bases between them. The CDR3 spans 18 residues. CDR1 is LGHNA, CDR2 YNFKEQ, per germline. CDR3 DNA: TGTGCCAGCAGCCAAGATTATCCGTCGAGCTGGTCCTACAATGAGCAGTTCTTC. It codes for CASSQDYPSSWSYNEQFF.

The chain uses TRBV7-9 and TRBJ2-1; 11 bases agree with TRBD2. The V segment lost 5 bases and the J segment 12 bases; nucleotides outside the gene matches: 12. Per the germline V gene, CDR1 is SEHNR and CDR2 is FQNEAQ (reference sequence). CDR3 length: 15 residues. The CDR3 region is CASSAPGLAGLGQFF. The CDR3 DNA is TGTGCCAGCAGCGCGCCTGGACTAGCGGGTCTGGGGCAGTTCTTC.

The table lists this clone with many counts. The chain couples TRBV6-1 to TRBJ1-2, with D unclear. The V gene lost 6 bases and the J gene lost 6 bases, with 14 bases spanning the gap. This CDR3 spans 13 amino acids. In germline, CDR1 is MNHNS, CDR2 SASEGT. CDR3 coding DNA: TGTGCCAGCAGGGGTACCCGGCTGGATGGCTACACCTTC. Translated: CASRGTRLDGYTF.

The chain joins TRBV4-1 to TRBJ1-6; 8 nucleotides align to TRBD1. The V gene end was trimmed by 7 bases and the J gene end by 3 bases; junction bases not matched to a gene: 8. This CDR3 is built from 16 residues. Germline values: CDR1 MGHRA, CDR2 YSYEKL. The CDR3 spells CASISLQGDYNSPLHF. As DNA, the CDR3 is TGCGCCAGCATTTCATTACAGGGGGACTATAATTCACCCCTCCACTTT.

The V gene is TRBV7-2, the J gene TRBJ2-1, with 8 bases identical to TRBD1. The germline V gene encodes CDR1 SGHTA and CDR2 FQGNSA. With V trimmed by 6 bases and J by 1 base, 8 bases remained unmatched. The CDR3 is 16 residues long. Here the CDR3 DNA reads TGTGCCAGCAGTAATCAGGGGGCTCGGTCCTACAATGAGCAGTTCTTC. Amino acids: CASSNQGARSYNEQFF.

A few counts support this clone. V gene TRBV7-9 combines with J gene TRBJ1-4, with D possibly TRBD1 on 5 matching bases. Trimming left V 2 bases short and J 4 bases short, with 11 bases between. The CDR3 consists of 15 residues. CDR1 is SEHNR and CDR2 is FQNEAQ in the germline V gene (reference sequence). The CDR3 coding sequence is TGTGCCAGCAGCTTAAGGCTCGACAGTAATGAAAAACTGTTTTTT. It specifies CASSLRLDSNEKLFF.

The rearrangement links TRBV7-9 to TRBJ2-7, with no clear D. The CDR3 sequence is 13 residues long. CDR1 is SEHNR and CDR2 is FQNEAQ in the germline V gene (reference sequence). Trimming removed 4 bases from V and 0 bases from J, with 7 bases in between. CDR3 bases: TGTGCCAGCAGCTCATCTTTCTCCTACGAGCAGTACTTC. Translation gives CASSSSFSYEQYF.

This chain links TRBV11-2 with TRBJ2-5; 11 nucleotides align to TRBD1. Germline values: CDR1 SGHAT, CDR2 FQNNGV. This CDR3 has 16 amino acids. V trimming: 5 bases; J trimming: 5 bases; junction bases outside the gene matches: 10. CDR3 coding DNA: TGTGCCAGCAGCACAGGACAGGGGGCAGTCGGCGAGACCCAGTACTTC. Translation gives CASSTGQGAVGETQYF.

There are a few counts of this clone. The CDR3 nucleotides read TGTGCCAGCAGCTTAGAACCTAGCTCCTATAATTCACCCCTCCACTTT. The encoded protein is CASSLEPSSYNSPLHF. V usage is TRBV7-2 and J usage is TRBJ1-6; unclear D gene. The CDR3 has 16 residues. V was shortened by 1 base and J by 0 bases, with 7 bases between the two germline ends. Looked up from germline, CDR1 is SGHTA and CDR2 is FQGNSA.

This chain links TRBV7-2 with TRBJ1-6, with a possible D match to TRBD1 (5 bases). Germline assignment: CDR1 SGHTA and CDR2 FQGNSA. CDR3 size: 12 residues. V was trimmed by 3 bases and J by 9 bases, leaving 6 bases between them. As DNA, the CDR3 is TGTGCCAGCAGCTTTCAGGGTTCACCCCTCCACTTT. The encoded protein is CASSFQGSPLHF.

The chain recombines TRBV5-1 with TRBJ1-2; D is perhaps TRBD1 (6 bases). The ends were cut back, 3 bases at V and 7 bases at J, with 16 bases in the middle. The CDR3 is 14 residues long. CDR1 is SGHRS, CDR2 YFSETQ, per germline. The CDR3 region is CASSSQGEFGGYTF. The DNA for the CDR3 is TGCGCCAGCAGCTCACAGGGAGAGTTCGGTGGCTACACCTTC.

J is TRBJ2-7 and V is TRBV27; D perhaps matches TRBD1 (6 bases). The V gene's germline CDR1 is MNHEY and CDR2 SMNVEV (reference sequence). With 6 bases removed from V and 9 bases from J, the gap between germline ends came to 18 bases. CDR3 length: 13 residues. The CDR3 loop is CASRRDTQYAQYF. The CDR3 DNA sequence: TGTGCCAGCAGAAGGGACACACAGTATGCGCAGTACTTC.

CDR3: CASSPTGQSSYNEQFF. As DNA, the CDR3 is TGTGCCAGCTCACCGACGGGACAGAGCTCCTACAATGAGCAGTTCTTC. The chain has TRBV18 and TRBJ2-1; 7 bases agree with TRBD1. The germline V gene has CDR1 KGHSH and CDR2 LQKENI. CDR3 length equals 16 residues. The J segment lost 0 bases and the V segment lost 3 bases, leaving 5 bases of the junction unmatched.

CDR3 sequence reads: CASTLRTGQAGYTF. As DNA, the CDR3 is TGTGCCAGCACCCTCCGGACAGGGCAAGCCGGCTACACCTTC. The V and J genes are TRBV7-2 and TRBJ1-2; TRBD1 matches 8 bases. The trim removed 7 bases at V and 8 bases at J, leaving 12 bases unmatched. The CDR3 is 14 residues long. The V gene's germline CDR1 is SGHTA and CDR2 FQGNSA.

The CDR3 loop is CASSQLASGAQETQYF. As DNA, the CDR3 is TGTGCCAGCAGTCAGTTGGCTAGCGGGGCTCAAGAGACCCAGTACTTC. V and J are TRBV27 and TRBJ2-5, with 9 bases that match TRBD2. Germline loops: CDR1 MNHEY, CDR2 SMNVEV (reference sequence). Losses at the gene ends were 5 bases for V and 2 bases for J; bases not matched to a gene: 9. This CDR3 has 16 amino acids.

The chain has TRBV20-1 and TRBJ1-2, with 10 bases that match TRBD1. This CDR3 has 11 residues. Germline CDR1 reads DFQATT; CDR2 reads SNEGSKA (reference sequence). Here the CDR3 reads CKTGGGYGYTF. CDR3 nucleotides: TGCAAGACAGGGGGCGGCTATGGCTACACCTTC.

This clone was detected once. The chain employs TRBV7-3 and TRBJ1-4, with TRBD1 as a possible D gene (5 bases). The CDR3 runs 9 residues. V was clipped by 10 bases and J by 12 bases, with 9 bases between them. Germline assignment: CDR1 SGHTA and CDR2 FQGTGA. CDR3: CANEGELFF. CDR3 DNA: TGTGCCAACGAAGGGGAACTGTTTTTT.

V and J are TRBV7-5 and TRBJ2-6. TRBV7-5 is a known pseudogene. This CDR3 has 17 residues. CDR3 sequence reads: CVRSLEESSSGANVLTF. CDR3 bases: TGTGTCAGAAGCTTAGAGGAATCCAGCTCTGGGGCCAACGTCCTGACTTTC.

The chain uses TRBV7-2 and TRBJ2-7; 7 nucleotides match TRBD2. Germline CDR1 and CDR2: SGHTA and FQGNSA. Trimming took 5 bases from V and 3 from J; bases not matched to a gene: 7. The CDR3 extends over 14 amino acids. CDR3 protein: CASSPAGGSYEQYF. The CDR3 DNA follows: TGTGCCAGCAGCCCGGCCGGGGGGAGCTACGAGCAGTACTTC.